Following are 21 T cell receptor beta chains from one sample sequenced in a study of post-analysis software for immune sequencing data. These receptors are not linked to any known antigen. Incorporated into the TCR beta cDNA libraries were unique molecular identifiers, which served to reduce PCR and sequencing biases. One entry per CDR3 protein results from TCRdb running MiXCR on the PCR reads. The profile covers about 680,000 distinct CDR3 sequences, with 55% to 60% appearing a single time and approximately 10% taken by the ten largest. Study-level points and caveats: Higher frequency in patients than in controls was seen for roughly five TRBV segments, with TRBV5-6, TRBV5-1 and TRBV20-1 among them.

The sample was blood. Receptors originate from a girl aged 2 to 10 with multiple sclerosis.

The chain uses TRBV7-2 and TRBJ2-1, with 10 bases aligning to TRBD2. J was trimmed by 6 bases and V by 8 bases; bases with no gene match: 10. CDR3 length: 15 amino acids. CDR1 and CDR2 from the germline V gene are SGHTA and FQGNSA. The CDR3 coding sequence is TGTGCCAGCCTCCCCCGGAGCGGGGGGGCCAATGAGCAGTTCTTC. It codes for CASLPRSGGANEQFF.

The gene calls are TRBV20-1 and TRBJ2-3; 7 positions agree with TRBD2. In germline, CDR1 is DFQATT, CDR2 SNEGSKA (reference sequence). V trimming: 2 bases; J trimming: 2 bases; junction bases outside the gene matches: 4. The CDR3 is 14 amino acids. The CDR3 loop is CSARLGLHTDTQYF. The CDR3 DNA reads as TGCAGTGCTAGATTGGGACTACACACAGATACGCAGTATTTT.

V and J are TRBV3-1 and TRBJ2-1, with TRBD2 matching 8 bases. The V gene's germline CDR1 is LGHDT and CDR2 YNNKEL (reference sequence). V trimming: 5 bases; J trimming: 4 bases; junction bases outside the gene matches: 10. The CDR3 has 16 residues. CDR3 nucleotides: TGTGCCAGCAGCTCCCGACTAGCGCCCTCATACAATGAGCAGTTCTTC. Its protein is CASSSRLAPSYNEQFF.

This chain uses TRBV5-1 with TRBJ2-1; possible D gene TRBD1, 7 bases. V was cut by 5 bases and J by 7 bases, with 19 bases left in between. Per germline, CDR1 SGHRS and CDR2 YFSETQ. The CDR3 runs to 15 residues. CDR3 DNA sequence: TGCGCCAGCAGGGGCGACCAGCCAGGGGGGAATGAGCAGTTCTTC. It specifies CASRGDQPGGNEQFF.

In its sample, this clonotype was seen a few times. The rearrangement joins TRBV12-3 or TRBV12-4 to TRBJ2-1; D perhaps matches TRBD1 (5 bases). V lost 4 bases and J lost 10, with 11 bases in between. The CDR3 length is 12 residues. CDR3: CASSYHGAEQFF. CDR3 bases: TGTGCCAGCAGTTACCATGGGGCGGAGCAGTTCTTC.

The V and J genes are TRBV7-9 and TRBJ2-3, with TRBD2 matching 7 bases. V dropped 0 bases and J dropped 0; count of bases not matched to a gene: 3. The CDR3 loop spans 16 amino acids. The germline V gene has CDR1 SEHNR and CDR2 FQNEAQ (reference sequence). CDR3 nucleotides: TGTGCCAGCAGCTTAGCGTCGGGGGGTAGCACAGATACGCAGTATTTT. This translates into CASSLASGGSTDTQYF.

The chain combines TRBV20-1 with TRBJ1-2; D perhaps matches TRBD1 (5 bases). Germline V gene lookup returns CDR1 DFQATT and CDR2 SNEGSKA (reference sequence). The germline V and J ends were trimmed by 3 bases and 4 bases, with 12 bases remaining between them. This CDR3 has 13 residues. The CDR3 spells CSARDRQIYGYTF. CDR3 in DNA: TGCAGTGCTAGGGATAGACAGATCTATGGCTACACCTTC.

The gene calls are TRBV3-1 and TRBJ1-2, with 8 nucleotides matching TRBD1. J was trimmed by 8 bases and V by 4 bases; bases with no gene match: 9. Germline lookup yields CDR1 LGHDT and CDR2 YNNKEL (reference sequence). The CDR3 sequence is 14 residues long. CDR3 residues: CASSLKGDRGGYTF. In nucleotides, the CDR3 is TGTGCCAGCAGCCTGAAAGGCGACAGGGGCGGCTACACCTTC.

This clonotype was seen only a few times. The chain links TRBV3-1 to TRBJ2-3; 10 bases agree with TRBD2. The length of the CDR3 is 18 residues. Per the germline V gene, CDR1 is LGHDT and CDR2 is YNNKEL (reference sequence). Trimming took 3 bases from V and 4 from J; bases not matched to a gene: 13. CDR3 sequence reads: CASSHGAASSGSADTQYF. CDR3 in DNA: TGTGCCAGCAGCCACGGCGCGGCCTCTAGCGGGAGTGCAGATACGCAGTATTTT.

This clonotype was recorded many times. This chain links TRBV5-6 with TRBJ2-1; D is perhaps TRBD2 (5 bases). Trimming took off 3 bases at V and 2 bases at J, with 9 bases between the two ends. Germline V gene sequence: CDR1 SGHDT, CDR2 YYEEEE. This CDR3 is 14 amino acids long. The CDR3 sequence: CASSSRTAYNEQFF. In nucleotides, the CDR3 is TGTGCCAGCAGCTCGCGGACTGCCTACAATGAGCAGTTCTTC.

The chain links TRBV29-1 to TRBJ1-1; D possibly corresponds to TRBD1 (5 bases). This CDR3 contains 14 residues. Germline assignment: CDR1 SQVTM and CDR2 ANQGSEA. The ends were cut back, 8 bases at V and 9 bases at J, with 25 bases in the middle. The DNA of the CDR3 is TGCAGCCCCCGGGGGATCGAACATATCCCTCAAGCTTTCTTT. Protein sequence: CSPRGIEHIPQAFF.

The chain joins TRBV12-3 or TRBV12-4 to TRBJ1-2, with a possible D match to TRBD1 (5 bases). This CDR3 contains 14 residues. V was shortened by 2 bases and J by 4 bases, with 11 bases between the two germline ends. CDR3 region: CASSLRQSLYGYTF. The DNA for the CDR3 is TGTGCCAGCAGTTTACGACAGTCCCTCTATGGCTACACCTTC.

Only a few counts were recorded for this clonotype. This chain uses TRBV5-1 with TRBJ2-6; no reliable D call. The germline V gene has CDR1 SGHRS and CDR2 YFSETQ. Deletions cut 0 bases from V and 0 bases from J, with 7 bases between. The CDR3 loop spans 16 amino acids. CDR3 sequence: CASSLAPRSGANVLTF. CDR3 DNA sequence: TGCGCCAGCAGCTTGGCTCCGCGCTCTGGGGCCAACGTCCTGACTTTC.

This chain links TRBV6-5 with TRBJ2-3, with TRBD1 matching 7 bases. V dropped 4 bases and J dropped 2; count of bases not matched to a gene: 6. The CDR3 runs to 15 residues. Per the germline V gene, CDR1 is MNHEY and CDR2 is SVGAGI. CDR3 bases: TGTGCCAGCAGTTCGAGCAGGGGGTTCACAGATACGCAGTATTTT. Encoded protein: CASSSSRGFTDTQYF.

The CDR3 sequence is CASSQRLAGAQETQYF. The CDR3 coding sequence is TGCGCCAGCAGCCAAAGACTAGCGGGAGCCCAAGAGACCCAGTACTTC. The rearrangement joins TRBV4-1 to TRBJ2-5, with 12 nucleotides matching TRBD2. This CDR3 has 16 amino acids. The germline gives CDR1 MGHRA, CDR2 YSYEKL. Trimming at V came to 2 bases and at J to 1 base, leaving 2 bases not matched to a gene.

The J gene is TRBJ1-1, the V gene TRBV6-2 or TRBV6-3; possibly TRBD1 for D (6 bases). The CDR3 is 13 residues long. Per germline, CDR1 MNHEY and CDR2 SVGEGT. V was trimmed by 8 bases and J by 2 bases, leaving 12 bases between them. CDR3 region: CASSHRANTEAFF. The CDR3 DNA reads as TGTGCCAGCTCTCACAGGGCTAACACTGAAGCTTTCTTT.

Remarks on this clonotype: At one boundary the junction diverges from the germline segment, which might be a read error. V usage is TRBV6-6 and J usage is TRBJ2-1; D gene ambiguous. The CDR3 sequence is 12 residues long. The germline CDR1 and CDR2 sequences are MNHNY and SVGAGI (reference sequence). DNA of the CDR3: TGTGCCAGCAGTTACCAAAACAATGAGCGGTTCTTC. Its translation is CASSYQNNERFF.

This chain joins TRBV11-3 and TRBJ2-1; 10 bases agree with TRBD1. V trimming: 8 bases; J trimming: 2 bases; junction bases outside the gene matches: 9. The CDR3 is 16 amino acids. Per the germline V gene, CDR1 is SGHNT and CDR2 is YENEEA. The CDR3 sequence is CASRPLGTGAYNEQFF. The CDR3 DNA sequence: TGTGCCAGCCGCCCCCTGGGGACAGGGGCCTACAATGAGCAGTTCTTC.

This clonotype was observed a handful of times. V usage is TRBV6-2 or TRBV6-3 and J usage is TRBJ2-5; D might be TRBD2 (6 bases). In germline, CDR1 is MNHEY, CDR2 SVGEGT. This CDR3 region has 14 residues. Trimming pared 4 bases from V and 5 bases from J, leaving 14 bases between. The CDR3 sequence is CASSSRLVRETQYF. CDR3 nucleotides: TGTGCCAGCAGTTCCCGACTAGTGCGGGAGACCCAGTACTTC.

In this sample, this clonotype turned up a few times. The chain is built from TRBV10-1 and TRBJ2-1; the match to TRBD2 covers 10 bases. CDR1 is WNHNN and CDR2 is SYGVQD in the germline V gene (reference sequence). The CDR3 is made up of 15 amino acids. V trimming: 3 bases; J trimming: 5 bases; junction bases outside the gene matches: 4. The CDR3 protein is CASSEAGGPDNEQFF. CDR3 DNA: TGCGCCAGCAGTGAAGCGGGAGGGCCGGACAATGAGCAGTTCTTC.

This clonotype was observed a few times. The V call is TRBV5-5, the J call TRBJ1-4; the match to TRBD1 covers 8 bases. The CDR3 is made up of 15 amino acids. Germline V gene data show CDR1 as SGHKS and CDR2 as YYEKEE (reference sequence). After removal of 3 bases from V and 8 bases from J, the junction contained 9 bases not matched to a gene. The CDR3 protein is CASSYGQGEREKLFF. As DNA, the CDR3 is TGTGCCAGCAGCTACGGACAGGGCGAGAGGGAAAAACTGTTTTTT.